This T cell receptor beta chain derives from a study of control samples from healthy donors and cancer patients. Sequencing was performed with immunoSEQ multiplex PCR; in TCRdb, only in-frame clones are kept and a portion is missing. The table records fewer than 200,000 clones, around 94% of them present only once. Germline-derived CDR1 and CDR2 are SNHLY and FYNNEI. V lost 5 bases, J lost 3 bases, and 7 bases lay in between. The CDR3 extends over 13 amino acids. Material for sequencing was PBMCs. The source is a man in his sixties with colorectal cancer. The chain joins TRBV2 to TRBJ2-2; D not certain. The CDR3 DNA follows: TGTGCCAGCAGTTCCACCTACACCGGGGAGCTGTTTTTT. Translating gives CASSSTYTGELFF.